This TCR beta chain was identified in a study of blood T cell repertoires in COVID-19. Study overall: There were acute and convalescent COVID-19 samples, and they came from the United States, Italy and Spain. Sample material is recorded as cDNA or gDNA derived from T cells, B-cell-depleted T cells, or PBMCs.

Under the authors' procedure: Researchers report that nucleated cell counts were estimated from reference gene primer amplification. The method was immunoSEQ multiplex PCR; TCRdb's version includes in-frame clones alone and lacks a portion of them. D and trimming were read from the DNA, whereas the V and J calls and clone size are those reported in that table. Of a few hundred thousand clones listed, approximately 82% were seen once; the top ten hold 3.5% to 5.5%. Germline V gene sequence: CDR1 MDHEN, CDR2 SYDVKM. The CDR3 runs to 13 residues. V was shortened by 5 bases and J by 5 bases, with 9 bases between the two germline ends.

Sequencing was carried out using peripheral blood. The chain carries TRBV28 and TRBJ1-4; the D is unclear. This receptor was taken from a man in his sixties who had recovered from COVID-19. The CDR3 protein is CASSLHGNEKLFF. The DNA of the CDR3 is TGTGCCAGCAGTCTCCACGGGAATGAAAAACTGTTTTTT.